The clone carrying this T cell receptor beta chain showed up just a few times. Its antigen is undetermined. The record originates from a study of blood T cells in healthy people across ages. Study-wide results and caveats: PBMCs went unsorted, and a conclusive naive versus antigen-experienced comparison was therefore prevented.

A second PCR of about 6 to 11 cycles used a sample-barcoded 5' primer and a J-beta primer mix. Per-sample output comprised a minimum of 2.5 million paired-end reads containing CDR3. TCRdb analysed the 5' RACE reads with MiXCR anew, one entry per CDR3 protein. Of around 940,000 distinct CDR3 sequences in the sample, approximately 50% are singletons; the top ten hold roughly 23%. V lost 2 bases and J lost 2, with 14 bases in between. CDR1 is SGHRS, CDR2 YFSETQ, per germline. The CDR3 consists of 16 residues. The V and J genes are TRBV5-1 and TRBJ2-1, with D perhaps matching TRBD1 or TRBD2 (5 bases each). The sequencing sample was made of blood. This TCR came from an older woman in good health. The CDR3 DNA is TGCGCCAGCAGCTTAGGGACCGAAAGCCCCTACAATGAGCAGTTCTTC. Its translation: CASSLGTESPYNEQFF.